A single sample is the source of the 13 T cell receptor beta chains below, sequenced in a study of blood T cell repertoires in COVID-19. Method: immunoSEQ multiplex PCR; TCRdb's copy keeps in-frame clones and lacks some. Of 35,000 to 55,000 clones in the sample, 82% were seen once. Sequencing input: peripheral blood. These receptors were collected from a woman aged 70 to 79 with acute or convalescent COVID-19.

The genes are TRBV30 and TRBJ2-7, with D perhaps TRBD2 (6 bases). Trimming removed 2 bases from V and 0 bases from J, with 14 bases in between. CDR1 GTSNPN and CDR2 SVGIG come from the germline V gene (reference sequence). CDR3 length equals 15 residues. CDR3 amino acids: CAWSSPEGRSYEQYF. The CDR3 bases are TGTGCCTGGAGTTCGCCGGAGGGCCGCTCCTACGAGCAGTACTTC.

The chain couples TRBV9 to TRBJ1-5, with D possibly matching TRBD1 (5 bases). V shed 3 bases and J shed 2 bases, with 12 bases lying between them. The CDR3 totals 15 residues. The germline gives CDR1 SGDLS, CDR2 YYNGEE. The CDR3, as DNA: TGTGCCAGCAGCGGTGGAGGGGTTGGCAATCAGCCCCAGCATTTT. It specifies CASSGGGVGNQPQHF.

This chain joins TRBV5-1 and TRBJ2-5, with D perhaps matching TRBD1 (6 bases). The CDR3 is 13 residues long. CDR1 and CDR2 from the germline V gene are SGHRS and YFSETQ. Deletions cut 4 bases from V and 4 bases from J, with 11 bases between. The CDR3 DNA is TGCGCCAGCAGCACAGGGATGCCAGAGACCCAGTACTTC. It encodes CASSTGMPETQYF.

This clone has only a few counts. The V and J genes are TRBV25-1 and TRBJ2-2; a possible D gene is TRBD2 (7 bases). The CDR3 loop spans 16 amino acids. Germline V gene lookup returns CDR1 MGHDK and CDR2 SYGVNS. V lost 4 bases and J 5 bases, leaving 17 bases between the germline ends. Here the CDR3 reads CASSVQGLGGTGELFF. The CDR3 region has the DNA TGTGCCAGCAGTGTACAGGGCCTGGGGGGGACCGGGGAGCTGTTTTTT.

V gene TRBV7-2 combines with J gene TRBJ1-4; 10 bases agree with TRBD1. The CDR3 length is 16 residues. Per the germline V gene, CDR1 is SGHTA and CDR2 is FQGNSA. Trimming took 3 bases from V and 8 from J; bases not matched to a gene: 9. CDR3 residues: CASSLILGQGREKLFF. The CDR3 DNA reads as TGTGCCAGCAGCTTGATATTGGGACAGGGGAGGGAAAAACTGTTTTTT. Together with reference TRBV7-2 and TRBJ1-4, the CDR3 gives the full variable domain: GAGVSQSPSNKVTEKGKDVELRCDPISGHTALYWYRQSLGQGLEFLIYFQGNSAPDKSGLPSDRFSAERTGGSVSTLTIQRTQQEDSAVYLCASSLILGQGREKLFFGSGTQLSVL.

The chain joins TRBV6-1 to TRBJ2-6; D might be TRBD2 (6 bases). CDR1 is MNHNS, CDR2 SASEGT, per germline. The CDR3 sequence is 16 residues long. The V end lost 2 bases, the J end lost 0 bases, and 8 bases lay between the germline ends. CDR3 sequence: CASSEWEASGANVLTF. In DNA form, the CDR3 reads TGTGCCAGCAGTGAATGGGAGGCCTCTGGGGCCAACGTCCTGACTTTC.

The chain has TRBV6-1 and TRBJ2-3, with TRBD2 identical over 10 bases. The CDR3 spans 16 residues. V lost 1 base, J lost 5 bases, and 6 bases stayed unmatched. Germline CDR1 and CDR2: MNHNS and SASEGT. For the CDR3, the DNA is TGTGCCAGCAGTGAAGACCCTAGCGGGAGACAAGATACGCAGTATTTT. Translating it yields CASSEDPSGRQDTQYF.

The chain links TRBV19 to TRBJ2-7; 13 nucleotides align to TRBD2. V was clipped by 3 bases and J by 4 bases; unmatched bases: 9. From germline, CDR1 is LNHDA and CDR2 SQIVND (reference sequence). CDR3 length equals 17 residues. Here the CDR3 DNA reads TGTGCCAGTAGTATGTGGACTAGCGGGAGATCTAGTTACGAGCAGTACTTC. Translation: CASSMWTSGRSSYEQYF.

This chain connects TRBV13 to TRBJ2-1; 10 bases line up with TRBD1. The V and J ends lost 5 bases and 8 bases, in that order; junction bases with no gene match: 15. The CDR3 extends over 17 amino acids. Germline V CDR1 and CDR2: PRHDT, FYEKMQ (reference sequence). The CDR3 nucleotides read TGTGCCAGCAGCCCAAAGAGGGACCGGGACAGGGGCCATGAGCAGTTCTTC. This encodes CASSPKRDRDRGHEQFF.

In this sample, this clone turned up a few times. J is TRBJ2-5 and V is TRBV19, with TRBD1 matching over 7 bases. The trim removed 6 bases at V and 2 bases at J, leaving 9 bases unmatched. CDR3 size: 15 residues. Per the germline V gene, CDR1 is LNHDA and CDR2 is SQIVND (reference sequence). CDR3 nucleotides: TGTGCCAGTAGAACGACAGGGCTGGGACAAGAGACCCAGTACTTC. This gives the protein CASRTTGLGQETQYF.

CDR3 DNA sequence: TGTGCCAGTAGTATTCAGGGAGGGCTCCCTGAAAAACTGTTTTTT. Its protein is CASSIQGGLPEKLFF. The genes are TRBV19 and TRBJ1-4; maybe TRBD1 (5 bases). The germline V and J ends were trimmed by 3 bases and 7 bases, with 15 bases remaining between them. This CDR3 region has 15 residues. Germline-derived CDR1 and CDR2 are LNHDA and SQIVND (reference sequence).

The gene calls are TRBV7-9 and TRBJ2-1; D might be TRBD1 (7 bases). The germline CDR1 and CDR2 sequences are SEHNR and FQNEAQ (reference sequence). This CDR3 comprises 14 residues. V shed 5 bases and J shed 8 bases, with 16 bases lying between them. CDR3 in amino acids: CASSGFGGGDEQFF. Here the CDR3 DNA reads TGTGCCAGCAGCGGCTTTGGAGGGGGCGATGAGCAGTTCTTC.

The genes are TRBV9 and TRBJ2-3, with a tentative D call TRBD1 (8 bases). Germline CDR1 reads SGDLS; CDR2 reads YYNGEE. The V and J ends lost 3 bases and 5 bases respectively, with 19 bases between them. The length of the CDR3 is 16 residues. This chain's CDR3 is CASSALLQGGKDTQYF. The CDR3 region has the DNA TGTGCCAGCAGCGCCCTCTTACAGGGGGGGAAAGATACGCAGTATTTT.